Listed here is a single T cell receptor beta chain. What was amplified from RNA transcripts were TCR beta CDR3 regions. RT-PCR in the first round (using the HTBI primer set) targeted the TCR CDR3. From the multiplex PCR reads, TCRdb called clonotypes with MiXCR, one entry per CDR3 protein. The table shows some 560,000 distinct CDR3 sequences, with 11% to 15% occurring only once. This CDR3 spans 14 amino acids. The V end lost 3 bases, the J end lost 3 bases, and 9 bases lay between the germline ends. Germline CDR1 and CDR2: LGHNT and FRNRAP. The sample belongs to a study of T cells in Graves' hyperthyroidism and ophthalmopathy. Patients were excluded because of uncontrolled infection, other autoimmune disease, pregnancy or lactation.

V usage is TRBV12-5 and J usage is TRBJ2-1; D remains ambiguous. What was sequenced was blood. The receptor comes from a woman aged 40 to 50 with Graves' hyperthyroidism. For the CDR3, the DNA is TGTGCTAGTGGTTTAAACACTGGCTACAATGAGCAGTTCTTC. This encodes CASGLNTGYNEQFF.